Shown below are 12 T cell receptor beta chains from a single sample sequenced in a study of response to subunit inactivated influenza vaccine. TCRdb reprocessed the RT-PCR reads via MiXCR and lists one record per CDR3 protein. The profile covers 800,000 or so distinct CDR3 sequences, with over 20% appearing a single time and approximately 10% taken by the ten largest. The material sequenced was PBMCs from blood, taken roughly 5 days after vaccination. These receptors originate from a man in his forties or fifties who received an inactivated influenza vaccine.

This clonotype appeared a few times. This chain joins TRBV6-5 and TRBJ2-2, with D uncertain. CDR3 length: 14 residues. From germline, CDR1 is MNHEY and CDR2 SVGAGI. Trimming cost V 1 base and J 4 bases, with 7 bases left between them. The CDR3 DNA reads as TGTGCCAGCAGTTACTTTGCTAGCACCGGGGAGCTGTTTTTT. It yields the protein CASSYFASTGELFF.

The CDR3: CSARGLAGVHNGELFF. The CDR3 region has the DNA TGCAGTGCTAGGGGACTAGCGGGAGTCCACAACGGGGAGCTGTTTTTT. V gene TRBV20-1 combines with J gene TRBJ2-2; the match to TRBD2 covers 14 bases. There are 16 residues in the CDR3. Per germline, CDR1 DFQATT and CDR2 SNEGSKA (reference sequence). Trimming removed 3 bases from V and 7 bases from J; junction bases left unmatched: 7.

There are a few counts of this clonotype. The chain uses TRBV29-1 and TRBJ2-3, with no clear D. The V and J ends lost 6 bases and 6 bases respectively, with 10 bases between them. Germline lookup yields CDR1 SQVTM and CDR2 ANQGSEA. There are 11 residues in the CDR3. CDR3 DNA: TGCAGCGTGCCCGATCCCGATACGCAGTATTTT. This codes for CSVPDPDTQYF.

This chain links TRBV7-2 with TRBJ2-2; D perhaps matches TRBD2 (5 bases). The CDR3 length is 13 residues. Trimming shortened V by 1 base and J by 8 bases, and 8 bases separated the two germline ends. CDR1 and CDR2 from the germline V gene are SGHTA and FQGNSA. The CDR3 reads CASSLGRRGELFF. As DNA, the CDR3 is TGTGCCAGCAGCTTAGGGAGGAGAGGGGAGCTGTTTTTT.

The gene calls are TRBV7-9 and TRBJ2-1; TRBD2 matches at 8 bases. J gave up 7 bases and V 2 bases, and 7 bases lay outside the gene matches. CDR3 length: 15 amino acids. Per the germline V gene, CDR1 is SEHNR and CDR2 is FQNEAQ (reference sequence). The CDR3 DNA is TGTGCCAGCAGCTTATACGGGACTAGTAGGAATGAGCAGTTCTTC. Translating gives CASSLYGTSRNEQFF.

V usage is TRBV20-1 and J usage is TRBJ2-5, with 11 nucleotides matching TRBD2. After removal of 6 bases from V and 2 bases from J, the junction contained 2 bases not matched to a gene. CDR1 and CDR2 from the germline V gene are DFQATT and SNEGSKA (reference sequence). The CDR3 is made up of 13 amino acids. The CDR3 spells CSAWTSGQETQYF. For the CDR3, the DNA is TGCAGTGCCTGGACTAGCGGGCAAGAGACCCAGTACTTC.

Concerning this clonotype itself: Without the conserved terminal phenylalanine or tryptophan, this CDR3 likely stems from a read error. The V call is TRBV4-2, the J call TRBJ2-1; TRBD2 matches 14 bases. Looked up from germline, CDR1 is LGHNA and CDR2 is YNFKEQ. This CDR3 has 17 residues. V lost 1 base and J lost 4; bases outside the gene matches: 3. The CDR3 nucleotides are TGTGCCAGCAGCCAAGGGACTAGCGGGGGGTTTTACAATGAGCAGTTCTCC. Translating it yields CASSQGTSGGFYNEQFS.

The genes are TRBV7-2 and TRBJ2-1, with TRBD2 identical over 8 bases. The CDR3 runs 15 residues. J gave up 4 bases and V 4 bases, and 6 bases lay outside the gene matches. CDR1 is SGHTA, CDR2 FQGNSA, per germline. As DNA, the CDR3 is TGTGCCAGCAGCTCCCGGGAGGGTATGTACAATGAGCAGTTCTTC. Protein product: CASSSREGMYNEQFF. Supplemented by reference TRBV7-2 and TRBJ2-1, the full variable domain reads GAGVSQSPSNKVTEKGKDVELRCDPISGHTALYWYRQSLGQGLEFLIYFQGNSAPDKSGLPSDRFSAERTGGSVSTLTIQRTQQEDSAVYLCASSSREGMYNEQFFGPGTRLTVL.

The chain is built from TRBV4-3 and TRBJ2-7; 12 bases align to TRBD2. Per the germline V gene, CDR1 is LGHNA and CDR2 is YSLEER. With V trimmed by 1 base and J by 2 bases, 3 bases remained unmatched. The CDR3 contains 16 residues. CDR3 DNA: TGCGCCAGCAGCCAAGGGACTAGCGGGGCCCCCTACGAGCAGTACTTC. Its translation: CASSQGTSGAPYEQYF.

In this sample, this clonotype turned up many times. The chain links TRBV12-3 or TRBV12-4 to TRBJ2-7; 8 bases agree with TRBD2. This CDR3 is built from 14 residues. The J segment lost 4 bases and the V segment lost 5 bases, leaving 7 bases of the junction unmatched. DNA for the CDR3: TGTGCCAGCAGTAAGCGGGGGAGATCATACGAGCAGTACTTC. Residues: CASSKRGRSYEQYF.

The sample holds many counts of this clonotype. CDR3 amino acids: CAIRSDSWYEQYF. As DNA, the CDR3 is TGTGCCATCAGATCGGATTCTTGGTACGAGCAGTACTTC. This rearrangement joins TRBV10-3 to TRBJ2-7; no clear D. Germline CDR1 and CDR2: ENHRY and SYGVKD. This CDR3 has 13 amino acids. The germline V and J ends were trimmed by 6 bases and 4 bases, with 13 bases remaining between them.

This clonotype was recorded a few times. This sequence joins TRBV10-3 and TRBJ2-7; 7 bases are a match to TRBD1. Germline V gives CDR1 ENHRY, CDR2 SYGVKD. V dropped 11 bases and J dropped 1; count of bases not matched to a gene: 14. The CDR3 runs to 15 residues. The DNA for the CDR3 is TGTGCCGTTAAGGGGCGGACAGGTGATTCCTACGAGCAGTACTTC. It yields the protein CAVKGRTGDSYEQYF.